This passage covers 14 T cell receptor beta chains from one sample sequenced in a study of T cells in Graves' hyperthyroidism and ophthalmopathy. Authors of the study amplified TCR beta CDR3 regions from RNA transcripts. First-round RT-PCR of the TCR CDR3 relied on the HTBI primer set. MiXCR, run by TCRdb on the multiplex PCR reads, gives a single entry per CDR3 protein. The sample carries about 640,000 distinct CDR3 sequences, less than 25% recorded once. The sample taken for sequencing was blood. These receptors all come from a man aged 25-45 years with Graves' ophthalmopathy.

This clonotype was detected many times. The genes are TRBV7-9 and TRBJ2-7, with D possibly called TRBD1 or TRBD2 (5 bases each). Per germline, CDR1 SEHNR and CDR2 FQNEAQ (reference sequence). V was pared by 1 base and J by 3 bases, with 10 bases between. This CDR3 spans 14 amino acids. The CDR3, as DNA: TGTGCCAGCAGCTTAGATGGGACCAACTACGAGCAGTACTTC. Protein sequence: CASSLDGTNYEQYF.

CDR3 sequence: CASSQTGGAEAFF. The CDR3 coding sequence is TGTGCCAGCAGCCAGACAGGGGGCGCAGAAGCTTTCTTT. This rearrangement joins TRBV6-1 to TRBJ1-1; TRBD1 matches 10 bases. V gave up 6 bases and J gave up 8 bases; unmatched junction bases: 6. CDR3 length: 13 residues. CDR1 is MNHNS and CDR2 is SASEGT in the germline V gene.

This clonotype was counted between two and nine times. J is TRBJ2-3 and V is TRBV5-1; D unresolved. Germline CDR1 and CDR2: SGHRS and YFSETQ. The germline V and J ends were trimmed by 2 bases and 7 bases, with 17 bases remaining between them. The CDR3 length is 15 residues. CDR3 region: CASSLGFGYLNTQYF. The CDR3 nucleotides are TGCGCCAGCAGCTTAGGATTTGGGTACCTCAATACGCAGTATTTT.

V gene TRBV7-8 combines with J gene TRBJ1-5, with D perhaps matching TRBD1 (5 bases). The CDR3 totals 15 residues. Germline V gene lookup returns CDR1 SGHVS and CDR2 FQNEAQ. Trimming cost V 3 bases and J 6 bases, with 15 bases left between them. CDR3 DNA: TGTGCCAGCAGCTTTGGCCAGGGACGCTTTCAGCCCCAGCATTTT. Translated, it gives CASSFGQGRFQPQHF.

This clonotype was picked up many times. The gene calls are TRBV5-1 and TRBJ2-2, with 10 bases fitting TRBD2. J gave up 2 bases and V 2 bases, and 6 bases lay outside the gene matches. CDR3 length equals 17 residues. Germline V gene sequence: CDR1 SGHRS, CDR2 YFSETQ. CDR3 nucleotide sequence: TGCGCCAGCAGCTTACTTAGCGGGAGGCCAAACACCGGGGAGCTGTTTTTT. Protein sequence: CASSLLSGRPNTGELFF.

J is TRBJ2-7 and V is TRBV2; no reliable D call. V lost 7 bases and J lost 2, with 15 bases in between. This CDR3 has 14 amino acids. Germline values: CDR1 SNHLY, CDR2 FYNNEI. The CDR3 here is CASMLWKGTYEQYF. Written as DNA, the CDR3 is TGTGCCAGCATGCTGTGGAAGGGCACCTACGAGCAGTACTTC. The variable domain in full, with the rest retrieved from reference TRBV2 and TRBJ2-7, is EPEVTQTPSHQVTQMGQEVILRCVPISNHLYFYWYRQILGQKVEFLVSFYNNEISEKSEIFDDQFSVERPDGSNFTLKIRSTKLEDSAMYFCASMLWKGTYEQYFGPGTRLTVT.

This clonotype has a count of ten or more. V usage is TRBV16 and J usage is TRBJ1-1; 7 bases match TRBD1. This CDR3 comprises 15 residues. The trim removed 2 bases at V and 0 bases at J, leaving 3 bases unmatched. In germline, CDR1 is KGHSY, CDR2 FQNENV. This chain's CDR3 is CASSQADRVNTEAFF. The DNA of the CDR3 is TGTGCCAGCAGCCAAGCAGACAGGGTGAACACTGAAGCTTTCTTT.

This clonotype has at least ten counts. The chain couples TRBV7-2 to TRBJ2-3; D is unclear. This CDR3 is 15 amino acids long. Germline loops: CDR1 SGHTA, CDR2 FQGNSA. V was trimmed by 5 bases and J by 0 bases, leaving 12 bases between them. The CDR3 nucleotides read TGTGCCAGCAGCCTACAGTCTGCTAGCACAGATACGCAGTATTTT. This codes for CASSLQSASTDTQYF.

This clonotype appeared once. The chain links TRBV15 to TRBJ1-1; no clear D. The CDR3 is 15 amino acids. Between the trimmed V and J ends, which lost 0 bases and 3 bases, there was a span of 11 bases. Germline V lookup: CDR1 LNHNV, CDR2 YYDKDF (reference sequence). CDR3 DNA sequence: TGTGCCACCAGCAGAGATCGGTTAAGGGACACTGAAGCTTTCTTT. This sequence encodes CATSRDRLRDTEAFF. The full variable domain, its missing parts supplied by reference TRBV15 and TRBJ1-1, is DAMVIQNPRYQVTQFGKPVTLSCSQTLNHNVMYWYQQKSSQAPKLLFHYYDKDFNNEADTPDNFQSRRPNTSFCFLDIRSPGLGDTAMYLCATSRDRLRDTEAFFGQGTRLTVV.

Turning to this clonotype: A read error may be the cause here, since a much bigger clone is one base away. V gene TRBV6-1 combines with J gene TRBJ2-5, with D perhaps given as TRBD1 or TRBD2 (5 bases each). V lost 7 bases, J lost 2 bases, and 17 bases lay in between. This CDR3 contains 15 residues. Germline V gives CDR1 MNHNS, CDR2 SASEGT. The CDR3 coding sequence is TGTGCCAGCAAGCGGCGGACAAATGGACAAGAGACCCAGTACTTC. It codes for CASKRRTNGQETQYF.

There are many counts of this clonotype. The CDR3 region has the DNA TGTGCCAGCAGCTTACGATGGGAGAATCAGCCCCAGCATTTT. Translating it yields CASSLRWENQPQHF. This sequence joins TRBV7-2 and TRBJ1-5; D remains ambiguous. The CDR3 runs to 14 residues. Trimming pared 2 bases from V and 4 bases from J, leaving 9 bases between. The germline gives CDR1 SGHTA, CDR2 FQGNSA. Based on the CDR3 plus reference TRBV7-2 and TRBJ1-5, the full variable domain is GAGVSQSPSNKVTEKGKDVELRCDPISGHTALYWYRQSLGQGLEFLIYFQGNSAPDKSGLPSDRFSAERTGGSVSTLTIQRTQQEDSAVYLCASSLRWENQPQHFGDGTRLSIL.

The rearrangement links TRBV19 to TRBJ1-1; 9 bases are shared with TRBD1. V shed 4 bases, J shed 3 bases, and the junction held 3 bases outside the gene matches. CDR1 LNHDA and CDR2 SQIVND come from the germline V gene (reference sequence). This CDR3 comprises 14 residues. The CDR3 DNA is TGTGCCAGTAGTAGCCGGGACAGGGACACTGAAGCTTTCTTT. Amino acids: CASSSRDRDTEAFF.

This chain connects TRBV3-1 to TRBJ1-6; a possible D gene is TRBD1 (5 bases). The CDR3 loop spans 16 amino acids. Germline V gene sequence: CDR1 LGHDT, CDR2 YNNKEL (reference sequence). V shed 0 bases and J shed 8 bases, with 14 bases lying between them. CDR3 in amino acids: CASSQDGPGKDSPLHF. The CDR3 DNA follows: TGTGCCAGCAGCCAAGATGGGCCAGGGAAGGATTCACCCCTCCACTTT.

The chain links TRBV14 to TRBJ1-1; D remains ambiguous. The germline V gene has CDR1 SGHDN and CDR2 FVKESK. The length of the CDR3 is 13 residues. V dropped 8 bases and J dropped 1 base, with 11 bases sitting between them. CDR3 sequence (DNA): TGTGCCAGCGGATATCTGGAGAACACTGAAGCTTTCTTT. Encoded protein: CASGYLENTEAFF.